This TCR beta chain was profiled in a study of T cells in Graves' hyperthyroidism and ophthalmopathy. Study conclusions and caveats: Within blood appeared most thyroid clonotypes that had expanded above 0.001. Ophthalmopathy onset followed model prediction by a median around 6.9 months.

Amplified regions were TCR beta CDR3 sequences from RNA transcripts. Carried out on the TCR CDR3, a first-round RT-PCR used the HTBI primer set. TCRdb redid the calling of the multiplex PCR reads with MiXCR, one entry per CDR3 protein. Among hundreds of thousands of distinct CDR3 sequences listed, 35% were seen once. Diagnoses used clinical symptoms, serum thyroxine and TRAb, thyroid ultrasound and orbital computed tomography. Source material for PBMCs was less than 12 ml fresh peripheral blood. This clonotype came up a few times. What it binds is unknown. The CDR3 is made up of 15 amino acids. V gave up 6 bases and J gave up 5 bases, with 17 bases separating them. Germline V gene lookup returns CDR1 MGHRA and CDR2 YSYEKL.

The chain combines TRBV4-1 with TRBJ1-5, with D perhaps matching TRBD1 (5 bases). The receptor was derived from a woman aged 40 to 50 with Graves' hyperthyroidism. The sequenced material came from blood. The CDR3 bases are TGCGCCAGCAGTAGGGACCCTCTAGTCGATCAGCCCCAGCATTTT. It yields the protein CASSRDPLVDQPQHF.